Given below is one T cell receptor (beta chain) in context. No cognate antigen has been identified for it. No base-level quality is on record; no much larger clone is a single base apart. V trim: 2 bases; J trim: 2 bases; unmatched bases: 1. The CDR3 numbers 16 residues from cysteine through phenylalanine. Only the CDR3 portion is preserved as DNA: 48 bases, with reading frame beginning at the first base. The germline V gene sets CDR1 to ENHRY and CDR2 to SYGVKD. This record comes from a study of OX40 agonist ivuxolimab in advanced cancers. Background for the entire study: Ivuxolimab was an agonistic, fully human IgG2 monoclonal antibody directed against OX40 (CD134), a costimulatory receptor. Partial responses were achieved by three dose-escalation patients, of whom one had hepatocellular carcinoma and two had cutaneous melanoma. Peripheral TCRbeta sequencing aimed to test whether ivuxolimab altered TCR sequence diversity and caused clonal T-cell expansion. Intravenous ivuxolimab was administered to patients every 2 weeks at six dose levels: 0.01, 0.1, 0.3, 1.5, 3 and 10 mg/kg. Of the 50 or so patients in dose escalation, about 20 had hepatocellular carcinoma, some 15 had melanoma, 9 had renal cell carcinoma and 9 had head and neck cancer. Prior anti-PD-1, anti-PD-L1 or anti-CTLA-4 therapy was permitted, and checkpoint inhibitors had been received by less than 45% of dose-escalation patients. The paper describes the monotherapy dose-escalation part (N of about 52 patients) of the phase I trial of ivuxolimab. A male proportion of around 80% and a mean age of 60 years, ranging from about 20 to 85, were recorded for the dose-escalation cohort. The paper as a whole reports these results and caveats: In partial responders in the 0.1-3.0 mg/kg groups, normalized peripheral clonal expansion was found to be among the lowest, especially among CD8+ T cells. Low levels of normalized T-cell clonal expansion were also seen in some nonresponding patients. After ivuxolimab, more expanded clones were found on average in CD8+ T cells than in CD4+ T cells. At doses of 0.1 to 3.0 mg/kg, clonal expansion of both CD4+ and CD8+ T cells in blood was seen between baseline and week 6. Which antigens the clonally expanded peripheral T cells were specific for was not determined.

Genomic DNA was isolated from the sorted cells so that the TCRbeta CDR3 region could be sequenced. The immunoSEQ Assay was used for sequencing of TCRbeta CDR3 regions. As stored in TCRdb, this immuneACCESS dataset retains in-frame rearrangements with V and J assigned. A fraction of the clones does not appear; measured against another copy, unresolved V genes explain less than half of the discrepancy, and the remainder lacks a known reason. The sample includes about 85,000 clones, with 84% observed a single time. Over 5% of the sample belongs to the ten largest clones. The trial excluded patients who had a history of autoimmune disease or who were on systemic immunosuppression. In every dose cohort, peripheral blood was drawn for TCR sequencing at baseline, cycle 4 day 1, and cycle 7 day 1. The samples were drawn from a first-in-human, open-label, multicenter phase I dose-escalation trial of ivuxolimab. The trial enrolled adults with locally advanced or metastatic head and neck squamous cell, hepatocellular, melanoma or renal cell carcinoma. Before TCR sequencing, CD4+ and CD8+ T cells were separately sorted from peripheral blood.

This chain is built from TRBV10-3 and TRBJ2-5; TRBD2 agrees with 14 junctional bases. The clonotype originates from an adult with an advanced solid tumor such as melanoma, head and neck, liver or kidney cancer. The source material was CD4+ or CD8+ T cells sorted from blood, sampled in a trial of the OX40 agonist ivuxolimab. The CDR3 protein is CAISEGLAGGQETQYF. The bases read TGTGCCATCAGTGAGGGACTAGCGGGGGGACAAGAGACCCAGTACTTC.